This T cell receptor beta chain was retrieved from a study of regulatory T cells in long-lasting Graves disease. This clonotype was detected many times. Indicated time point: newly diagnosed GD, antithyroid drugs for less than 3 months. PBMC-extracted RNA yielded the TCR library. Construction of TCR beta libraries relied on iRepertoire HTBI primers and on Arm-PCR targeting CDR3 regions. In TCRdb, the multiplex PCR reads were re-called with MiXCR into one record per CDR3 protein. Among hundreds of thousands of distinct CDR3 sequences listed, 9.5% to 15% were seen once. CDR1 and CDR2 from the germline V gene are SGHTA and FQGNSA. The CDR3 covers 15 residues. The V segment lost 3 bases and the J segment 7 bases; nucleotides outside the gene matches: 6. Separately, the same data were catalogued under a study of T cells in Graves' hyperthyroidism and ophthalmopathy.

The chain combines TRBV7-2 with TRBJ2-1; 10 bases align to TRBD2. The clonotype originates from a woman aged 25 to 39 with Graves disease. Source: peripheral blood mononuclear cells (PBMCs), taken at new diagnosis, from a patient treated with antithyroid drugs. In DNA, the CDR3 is TGTGCCAGCAGCTTTAGGCTAGCGGGGGAGAATGAGCAGTTCTTC. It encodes CASSFRLAGENEQFF.